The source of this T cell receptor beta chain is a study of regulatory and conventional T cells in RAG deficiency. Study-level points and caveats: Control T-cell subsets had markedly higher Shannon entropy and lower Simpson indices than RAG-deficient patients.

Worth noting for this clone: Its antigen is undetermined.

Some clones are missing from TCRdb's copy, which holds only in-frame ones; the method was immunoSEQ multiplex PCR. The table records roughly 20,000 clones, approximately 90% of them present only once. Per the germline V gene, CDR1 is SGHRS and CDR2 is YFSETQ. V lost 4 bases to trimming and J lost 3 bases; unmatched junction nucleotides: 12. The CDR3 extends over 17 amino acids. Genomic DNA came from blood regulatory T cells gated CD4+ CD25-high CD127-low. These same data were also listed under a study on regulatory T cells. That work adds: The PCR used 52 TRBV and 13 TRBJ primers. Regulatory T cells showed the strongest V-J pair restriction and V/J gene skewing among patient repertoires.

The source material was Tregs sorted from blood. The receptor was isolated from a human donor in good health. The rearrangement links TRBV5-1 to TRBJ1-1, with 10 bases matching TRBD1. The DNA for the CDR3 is TGCGCCAGCAGCCTAGGACAGGGGGTCGTAAGTGACACTGAAGCTTTCTTT. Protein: CASSLGQGVVSDTEAFF.